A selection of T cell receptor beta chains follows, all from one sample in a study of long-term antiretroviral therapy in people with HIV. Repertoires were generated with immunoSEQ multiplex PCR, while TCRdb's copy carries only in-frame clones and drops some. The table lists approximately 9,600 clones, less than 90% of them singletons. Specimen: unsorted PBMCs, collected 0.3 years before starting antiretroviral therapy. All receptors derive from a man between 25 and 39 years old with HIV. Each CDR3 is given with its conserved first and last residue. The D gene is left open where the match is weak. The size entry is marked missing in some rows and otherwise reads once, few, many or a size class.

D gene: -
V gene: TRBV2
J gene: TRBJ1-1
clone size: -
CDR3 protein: CASSGTDLNTEAFF
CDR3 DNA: TGTGCCAGCAGCGGGACGGACTTAAACACTGAAGCTTTCTTT

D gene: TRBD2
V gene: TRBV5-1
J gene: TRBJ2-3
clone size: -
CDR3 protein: CASSLAGETDTQYF
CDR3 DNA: TGCGCCAGCAGCTTAGCGGGGGAAACAGATACGCAGTATTTT

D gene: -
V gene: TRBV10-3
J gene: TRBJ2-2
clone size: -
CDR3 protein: CAISAPQGEGTGELFF
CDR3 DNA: TGTGCCATCAGTGCCCCACAGGGGGAGGGCACCGGGGAGCTGTTTTTT

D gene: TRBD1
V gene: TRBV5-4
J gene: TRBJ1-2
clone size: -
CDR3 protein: CASRLTGGLFGYTF
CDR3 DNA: TGTGCCAGCAGATTGACAGGGGGCTTGTTTGGCTACACCTTC

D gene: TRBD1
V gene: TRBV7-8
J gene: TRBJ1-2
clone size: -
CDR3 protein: CASSLYGQGDRGYTF
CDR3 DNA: TGTGCCAGCAGCCTTTATGGACAGGGGGATAGAGGCTACACCTTC

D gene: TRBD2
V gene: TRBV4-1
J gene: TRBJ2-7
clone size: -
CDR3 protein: CASSQWTAGGPVEQYF
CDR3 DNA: TGCGCCAGCAGCCAATGGACAGCGGGAGGGCCGGTAGAACAGTACTTC

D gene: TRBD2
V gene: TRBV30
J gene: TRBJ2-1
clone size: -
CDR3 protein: CAWSVIAGNEQFF
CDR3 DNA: TGTGCCTGGAGTGTAATAGCGGGGAATGAGCAGTTCTTC

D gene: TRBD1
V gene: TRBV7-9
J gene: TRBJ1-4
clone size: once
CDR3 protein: CASSLGTGELLNEKLFF
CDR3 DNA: TGTGCCAGCAGCTTAGGGACAGGCGAACTACTTAATGAAAAACTGTTTTTT

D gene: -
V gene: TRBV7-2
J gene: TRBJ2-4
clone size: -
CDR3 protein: CASSFLAFEGENIQYF
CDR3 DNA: TGTGCCAGCAGCTTCTTAGCTTTTGAGGGGGAAAACATTCAGTACTTC

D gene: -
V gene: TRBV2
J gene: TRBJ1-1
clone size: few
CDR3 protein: CATHVNLNTEAFF
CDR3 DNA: TGTGCCACCCACGTTAATTTGAACACTGAAGCTTTCTTT

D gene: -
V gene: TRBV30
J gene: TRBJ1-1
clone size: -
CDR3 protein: CAWDGLPEAFF
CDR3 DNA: TGTGCCTGGGACGGCCTACCGGAAGCTTTCTTT

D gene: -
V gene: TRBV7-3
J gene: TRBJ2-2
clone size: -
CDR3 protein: CASSPFTINTGELFF
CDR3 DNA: TGTGCCAGCAGCCCCTTTACTATAAACACCGGGGAGCTGTTTTTT

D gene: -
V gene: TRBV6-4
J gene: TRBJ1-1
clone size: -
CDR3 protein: CASSAEENTEAFF
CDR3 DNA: TGTGCCAGCAGTGCGGAGGAGAACACTGAAGCTTTCTTT

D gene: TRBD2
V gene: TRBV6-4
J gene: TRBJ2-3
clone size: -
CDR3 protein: CASSDSTAGPQDTQYF
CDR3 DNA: TGTGCCAGCAGTGACTCAACAGCGGGGCCGCAAGATACGCAGTATTTT

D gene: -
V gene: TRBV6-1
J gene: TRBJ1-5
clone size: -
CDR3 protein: CASSEGRGGNQPQHF
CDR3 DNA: TGTGCCAGCAGTGAAGGCAGGGGAGGCAATCAGCCCCAGCATTTT

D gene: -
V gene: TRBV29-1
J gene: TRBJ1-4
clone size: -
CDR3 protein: CSVRDPANEKLFF
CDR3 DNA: TGCAGCGTTAGGGACCCGGCCAATGAAAAACTGTTTTTT

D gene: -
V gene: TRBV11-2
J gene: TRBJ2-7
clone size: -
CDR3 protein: CASGMEEQYF
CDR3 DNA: TGTGCCAGCGGGATGGAGGAGCAGTACTTC

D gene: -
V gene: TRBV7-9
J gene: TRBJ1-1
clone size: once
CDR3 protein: CASSGLTGKDTEAFF
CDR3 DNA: TGTGCCAGCAGCGGGCTTACAGGGAAGGACACTGAAGCTTTCTTT

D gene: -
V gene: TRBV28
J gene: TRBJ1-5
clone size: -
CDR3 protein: CASSGWGDGSNQPQHF
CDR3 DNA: TGTGCCAGCAGTGGGTGGGGGGACGGTAGCAATCAGCCCCAGCATTTT

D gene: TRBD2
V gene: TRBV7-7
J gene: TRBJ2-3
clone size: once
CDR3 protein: CASSPAGGVSTDTQYF
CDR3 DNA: TGTGCCAGCAGCCCCGCGGGGGGAGTTAGCACAGATACGCAGTATTTT

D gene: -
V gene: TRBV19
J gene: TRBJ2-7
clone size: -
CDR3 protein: CASSSSFFSASYEQYF
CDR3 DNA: TGTGCCAGTAGTAGCAGTTTTTTTTCGGCATCCTACGAGCAGTACTTC

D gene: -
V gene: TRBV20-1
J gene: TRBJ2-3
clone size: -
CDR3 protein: CSAQMDTQYF
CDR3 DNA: TGCAGTGCTCAGATGGATACGCAGTATTTT

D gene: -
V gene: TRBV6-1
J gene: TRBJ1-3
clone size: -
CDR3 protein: CASSDLYRLEGTGNTIYF
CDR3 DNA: TGTGCCAGCAGTGATCTGTATAGGTTGGAGGGGACTGGAAACACCATATATTTT

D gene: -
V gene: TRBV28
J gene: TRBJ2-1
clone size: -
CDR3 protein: CASSLGSDEQFF
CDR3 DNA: TGTGCCAGCAGTTTAGGTAGCGATGAGCAGTTCTTC

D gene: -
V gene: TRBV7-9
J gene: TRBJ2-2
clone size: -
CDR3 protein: CASSLTSNTGELFF
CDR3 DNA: TGTGCCAGCAGCTTGACATCGAACACCGGGGAGCTGTTTTTT

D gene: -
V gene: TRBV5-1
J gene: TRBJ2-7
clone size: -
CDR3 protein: CASSFNPGTDNYEQYF
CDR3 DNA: TGCGCCAGCAGCTTCAATCCGGGAACCGATAACTACGAGCAGTACTTC

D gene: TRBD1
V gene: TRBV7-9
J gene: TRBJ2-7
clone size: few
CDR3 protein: CASSLGGTGHEQYF
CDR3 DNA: TGTGCCAGCAGCTTAGGAGGGACAGGCCACGAGCAGTACTTC

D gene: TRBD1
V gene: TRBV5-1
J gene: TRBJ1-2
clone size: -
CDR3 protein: CASSPGTGGNYGYTF
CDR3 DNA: TGCGCCAGCAGCCCCGGGACAGGGGGCAACTATGGCTACACCTTC

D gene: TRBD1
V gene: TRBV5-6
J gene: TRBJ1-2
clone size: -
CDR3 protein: CASSSVDREGYTF
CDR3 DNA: TGTGCCAGCAGCTCTGTGGACAGGGAAGGCTACACCTTC

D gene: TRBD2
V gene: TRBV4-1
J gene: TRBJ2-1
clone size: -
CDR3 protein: CASSQAGTRLINEQFF
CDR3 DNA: TGCGCCAGCAGCCAAGCCGGGACTAGGTTGATCAATGAGCAGTTCTTC

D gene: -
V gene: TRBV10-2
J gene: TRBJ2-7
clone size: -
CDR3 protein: CASRDRSGSKYF
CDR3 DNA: TGCGCCAGCAGGGACAGATCGGGGAGTAAGTACTTC

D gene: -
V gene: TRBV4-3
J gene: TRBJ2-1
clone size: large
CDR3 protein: CASSQDGGFEQFF
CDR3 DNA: TGCGCCAGCAGCCAAGATGGAGGGTTTGAGCAGTTCTTC

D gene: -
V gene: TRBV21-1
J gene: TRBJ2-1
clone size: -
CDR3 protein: CASSSWTSGRYNEQFF
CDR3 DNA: TGTGCCAGCAGCTCCTGGACTAGCGGGAGATACAATGAGCAGTTCTTC

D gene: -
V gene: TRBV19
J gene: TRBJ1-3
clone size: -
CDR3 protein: CASSIRPTGNTIYF
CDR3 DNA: TGTGCCAGTAGTATTCGGCCGACTGGAAACACCATATATTTT

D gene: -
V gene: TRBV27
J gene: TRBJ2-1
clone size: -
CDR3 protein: CASSFSGNEQFF
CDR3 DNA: TGTGCCAGCAGTTTTAGCGGCAATGAGCAGTTCTTC

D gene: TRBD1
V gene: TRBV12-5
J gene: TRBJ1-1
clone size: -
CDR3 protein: CASGFTLDDRAGSTEAFF
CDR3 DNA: TGTGCTAGTGGTTTTACCCTGGACGACAGGGCAGGGAGTACTGAAGCTTTCTTT

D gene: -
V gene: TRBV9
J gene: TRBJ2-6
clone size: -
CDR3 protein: CASSVSGANVLTF
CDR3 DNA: TGTGCCAGCAGCGTTTCTGGGGCCAACGTCCTGACTTTC

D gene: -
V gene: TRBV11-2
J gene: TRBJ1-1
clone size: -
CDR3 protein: CASSTFQLDTEAFF
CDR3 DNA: TGTGCCAGCAGCACTTTTCAACTGGACACTGAAGCTTTCTTT

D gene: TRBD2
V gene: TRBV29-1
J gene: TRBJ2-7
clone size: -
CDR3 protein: CSVAPLGGRADEQYF
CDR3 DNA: TGCAGCGTCGCTCCCCTGGGCGGGAGGGCGGACGAGCAGTACTTC

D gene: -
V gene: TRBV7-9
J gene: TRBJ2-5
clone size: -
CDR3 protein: CASSPNVGPEGETQYF
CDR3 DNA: TGTGCCAGCAGCCCTAACGTGGGGCCGGAAGGAGAGACCCAGTACTTC

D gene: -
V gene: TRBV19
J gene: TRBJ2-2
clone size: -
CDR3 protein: CAIRIPRGFDTGELFF
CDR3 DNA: TGTGCCATCCGAATCCCAAGGGGGTTCGACACCGGGGAGCTGTTTTTT

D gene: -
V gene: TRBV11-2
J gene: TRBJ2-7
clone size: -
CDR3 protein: CASSLARGGGPYEQYF
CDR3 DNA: TGTGCCAGCAGCTTAGCGCGTGGGGGAGGACCCTACGAGCAGTACTTC

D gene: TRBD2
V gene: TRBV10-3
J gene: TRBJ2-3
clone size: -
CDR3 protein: CAISRGLAETDTQYF
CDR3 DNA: TGTGCCATCAGTAGGGGACTAGCGGAAACAGATACGCAGTATTTT

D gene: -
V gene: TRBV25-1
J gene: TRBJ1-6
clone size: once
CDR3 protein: CASSELGSRNSPLHF
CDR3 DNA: TGTGCCAGCAGTGAATTAGGGTCTCGGAATTCACCCCTCCACTTT

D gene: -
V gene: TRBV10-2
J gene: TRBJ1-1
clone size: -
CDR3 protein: CASRDVRGTEAFF
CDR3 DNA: TGCGCCAGCAGGGACGTACGGGGGACTGAAGCTTTCTTT

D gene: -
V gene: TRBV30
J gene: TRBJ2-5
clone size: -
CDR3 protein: CAWSVLKGETQYF
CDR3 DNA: TGTGCCTGGAGTGTGCTAAAGGGGGAGACCCAGTACTTC

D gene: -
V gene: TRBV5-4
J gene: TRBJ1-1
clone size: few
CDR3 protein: CASSLERGSTEAFF
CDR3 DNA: TGTGCCAGCAGCTTGGAAAGGGGGAGCACTGAAGCTTTCTTT

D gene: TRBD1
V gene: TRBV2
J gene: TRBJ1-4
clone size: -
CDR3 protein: CASKGTGGEKLFF
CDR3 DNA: TGTGCCAGCAAGGGGACAGGGGGTGAAAAACTGTTTTTT